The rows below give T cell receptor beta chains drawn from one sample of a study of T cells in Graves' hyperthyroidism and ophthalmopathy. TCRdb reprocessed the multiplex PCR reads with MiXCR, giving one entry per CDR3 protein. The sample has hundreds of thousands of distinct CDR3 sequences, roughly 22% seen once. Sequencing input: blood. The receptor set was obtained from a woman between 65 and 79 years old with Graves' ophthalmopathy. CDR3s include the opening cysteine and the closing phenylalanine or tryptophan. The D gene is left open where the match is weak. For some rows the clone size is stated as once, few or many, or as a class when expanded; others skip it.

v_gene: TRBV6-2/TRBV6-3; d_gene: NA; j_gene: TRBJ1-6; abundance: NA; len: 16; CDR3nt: TGTGCCAGCAGTTACAATGGCGGAAGAAGTAATTCACCCCTCCACTTT; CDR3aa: CASSYNGGRSNSPLHF
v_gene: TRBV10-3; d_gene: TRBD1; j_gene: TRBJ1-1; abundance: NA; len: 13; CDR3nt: TGTGCCATCACAGGGGGCTCTGACACTGAAGCTTTCTTT; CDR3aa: CAITGGSDTEAFF
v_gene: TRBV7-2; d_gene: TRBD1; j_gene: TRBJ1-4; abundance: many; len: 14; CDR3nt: TGTGCCAGCAGCTTACACGGGACAGATGAAAAACTGTTTTTT; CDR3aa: CASSLHGTDEKLFF
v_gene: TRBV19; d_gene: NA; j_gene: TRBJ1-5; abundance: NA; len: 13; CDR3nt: TGTGCCAGTCTTCCAGGCTGGGGTCAGCCCCAGCATTTT; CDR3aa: CASLPGWGQPQHF
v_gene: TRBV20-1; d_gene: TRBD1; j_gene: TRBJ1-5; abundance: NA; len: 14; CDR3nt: TGCAGTGCTGGTGACAGGGGGCGAGGTCAGCCCCAGCATTTT; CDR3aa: CSAGDRGRGQPQHF
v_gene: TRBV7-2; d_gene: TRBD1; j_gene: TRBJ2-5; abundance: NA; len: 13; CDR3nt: TGTGCCAGCAGCTTGGACAGGGTTGGGACCCAGTACTTC; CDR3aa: CASSLDRVGTQYF
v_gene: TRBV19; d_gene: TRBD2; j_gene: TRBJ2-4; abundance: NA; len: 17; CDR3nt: TGTGCCAGTAGTATATCCCTAGCGGGAGTCAGCGCAAACATTCAGTACTTC; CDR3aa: CASSISLAGVSANIQYF
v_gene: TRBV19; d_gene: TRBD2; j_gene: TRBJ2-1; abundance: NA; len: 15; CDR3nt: TGTGCCAGTAGTATGTTCGGGGGGGCCGGGAATGAGCAGTTCTTC; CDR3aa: CASSMFGGAGNEQFF
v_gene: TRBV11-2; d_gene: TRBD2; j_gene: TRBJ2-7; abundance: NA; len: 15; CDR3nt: TGTGCCAGCAGGTCGACTAGCGGGTCCCCCTACGAGCAGTACTTC; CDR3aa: CASRSTSGSPYEQYF
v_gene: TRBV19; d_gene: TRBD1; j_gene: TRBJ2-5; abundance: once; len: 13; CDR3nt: TGTGCCAGTAGAGCAGGGGGCGGAGAGACCCAGTACTTC; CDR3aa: CASRAGGGETQYF
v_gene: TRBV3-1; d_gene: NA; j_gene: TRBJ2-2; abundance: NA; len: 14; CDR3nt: TGTGCCAGCAGCCACAGATCGGGAACCGGGGAGCTGTTTTTT; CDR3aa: CASSHRSGTGELFF
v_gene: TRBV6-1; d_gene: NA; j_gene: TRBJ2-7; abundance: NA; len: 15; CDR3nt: TGTGCCAGCAGGACTTCTCAGGGCACTACCTACGAGCAGTACTTC; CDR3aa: CASRTSQGTTYEQYF
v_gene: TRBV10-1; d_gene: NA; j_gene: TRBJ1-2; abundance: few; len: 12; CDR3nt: TGCGCCAGCAGTGATGGGGGTCATGGCTACACCTTC; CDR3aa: CASSDGGHGYTF